These 16 T cell receptor beta chains came from one sample sequenced in a study of CD8+ T cells in alopecia areata. Sequencing templates came from extracted RNA that was reverse transcribed into cDNA. Assay used: immunoSEQ multiplex PCR; TCRdb lists only in-frame clones, some missing. The sample has under 130,000 clones, about 60% seen once; the top ten hold roughly 8.8%. Sequencing input: CD4+ T cells sorted from blood. All receptors come from a human donor in good health.

The chain links TRBV4-3 to TRBJ1-2, with unresolved D. Germline loops: CDR1 LGHNA, CDR2 YSLEER. This CDR3 comprises 15 residues. V was trimmed by 3 bases and J by 2 bases, leaving 13 bases between them. CDR3 sequence (DNA): TGCGCCAGCAGCCAGGGAAGCAGGAAAAACTATGGCTACACCTTC. It yields the protein CASSQGSRKNYGYTF.

This clone has only a few counts. The gene calls are TRBV5-6 and TRBJ1-1; D gene ambiguous. The V gene lost 0 bases and the J gene lost 2 bases, with 8 bases spanning the gap. The germline V gene encodes CDR1 SGHDT and CDR2 YYEEEE. This CDR3 has 14 residues. CDR3 bases: TGTGCCAGCAGCTTGGGGTACCTTAACACTGAAGCTTTCTTT. Translation: CASSLGYLNTEAFF.

With regard to this clone: Within the sample, other DNA sequences also encode this same CDR3. The chain is built from TRBV29-1 and TRBJ2-5; D uncertain. The length of the CDR3 is 12 residues. Germline CDR1 reads SQVTM; CDR2 reads ANQGSEA. V was shortened by 4 bases and J by 0 bases, with 6 bases between the two germline ends. The CDR3 DNA reads TGCAGCGTTGGTCCGTACCAAGAGACCCAGTACTTC. Its protein product is CSVGPYQETQYF.

V usage is TRBV7-2 and J usage is TRBJ2-1; 8 bases match TRBD2. This CDR3 is 15 amino acids long. Germline CDR1 SGHTA, CDR2 FQGNSA. The V gene end was trimmed by 1 base and the J gene end by 4 bases; junction bases not matched to a gene: 3. CDR3 in amino acids: CASSLELAGYNEQFF. As DNA, the CDR3 is TGTGCCAGCAGCTTAGAGTTAGCGGGGTACAATGAGCAGTTCTTC. Full variable domain (outside the CDR3, taken from reference TRBV7-2 and TRBJ2-1): GAGVSQSPSNKVTEKGKDVELRCDPISGHTALYWYRQSLGQGLEFLIYFQGNSAPDKSGLPSDRFSAERTGGSVSTLTIQRTQQEDSAVYLCASSLELAGYNEQFFGPGTRLTVL.

This clone was detected a few times. The genes are TRBV4-3 and TRBJ2-4, with TRBD2 matching 7 bases. Trimming took 0 bases from V and 2 from J; bases not matched to a gene: 7. CDR1 and CDR2 from the germline V gene are LGHNA and YSLEER. The CDR3 has 17 residues. For the CDR3, the DNA is TGCGCCAGCAGCCAAGACGGGCTAGCGGTGACCAAAAACATTCAGTACTTC. Residues: CASSQDGLAVTKNIQYF.

The sample holds a few counts of this clone. The chain carries TRBV9 and TRBJ1-5; D is undetermined. V was trimmed by 4 bases and J by 9 bases, leaving 14 bases between them. The CDR3 totals 13 residues. Looked up from germline, CDR1 is SGDLS and CDR2 is YYNGEE. The CDR3 sequence is CASSPAPGRPQHF. In DNA form, the CDR3 reads TGTGCCAGCAGCCCCGCCCCGGGGAGGCCCCAGCATTTT.

The CDR3 DNA sequence: TGCAGCGTTGCGGCAGGGAATTCCTACAATGAGCAGTTCTTC. This codes for CSVAAGNSYNEQFF. The gene calls are TRBV29-1 and TRBJ2-1; tentative D call: TRBD1 (5 bases). Germline-derived CDR1 and CDR2 are SQVTM and ANQGSEA. Between the trimmed V and J ends, which lost 4 bases and 1 base, there was a span of 11 bases. The CDR3 extends over 14 amino acids.

For this clone: Germline and junction disagree at one end, which may indicate a read error. The chain has TRBV6-5 and TRBJ1-2; no definite D call. Germline V CDR1 and CDR2: MNHEY, SVGAGI. The CDR3 extends over 15 amino acids. The CDR3 nucleotides read TGTGCCACCAGTGGTACCGCCCTAGCTAACTATGGCTACACCTTC. Amino acid sequence: CATSGTALANYGYTF.

The J gene is TRBJ1-1, the V gene TRBV29-1, with D unresolved. CDR3 length: 13 residues. Germline values: CDR1 SQVTM, CDR2 ANQGSEA. With 4 bases removed from V and 0 bases from J, the gap between germline ends came to 9 bases. CDR3 loop: CSVGRPLNTEAFF. The DNA for the CDR3 is TGCAGCGTTGGACGACCCCTGAACACTGAAGCTTTCTTT.

This chain uses TRBV7-9 with TRBJ1-3; possible D gene TRBD1, 6 bases. V was trimmed by 4 bases and J by 3 bases, leaving 10 bases between them. Looked up from germline, CDR1 is SEHNR and CDR2 is FQNEAQ (reference sequence). The CDR3 loop spans 14 amino acids. This CDR3 reads CASSSQGYGNTIYF. DNA for the CDR3: TGTGCCAGCAGCTCACAGGGTTATGGAAACACCATATATTTT.

This clone was seen only a few times. The germline gene is not matched at one end of the junction; a read error may be the cause. This CDR3 is CASSFSGGNSEEQFF. DNA for the CDR3: TGTGCTAGCAGCTTTAGCGGGGGGAACTCGGAGGAGCAGTTCTTC. This chain links TRBV7-7 with TRBJ2-1; 10 nucleotides align to TRBD2. The germline V gene has CDR1 SSHAT and CDR2 FNYEAQ (reference sequence). The CDR3 length is 15 residues.

The chain combines TRBV6-1 with TRBJ1-5; perhaps TRBD1 as D (5 bases). Germline V gives CDR1 MNHNS, CDR2 SASEGT. Deletions cut 6 bases from V and 1 base from J, with 13 bases between. The CDR3 consists of 15 residues. The CDR3 is CASRRRRDSNQPQHF. The DNA for the CDR3 is TGTGCCAGCAGGCGCCGCCGGGACAGCAATCAGCCCCAGCATTTT.

This clone was observed a few times. The CDR3 DNA reads TGTGCCACCAGCAGGCCCGGGGGAGGGCAAACCCAGTACTTC. Its translation is CATSRPGGGQTQYF. V and J are TRBV15 and TRBJ2-5, with 7 bases identical to TRBD2. The ends lost 3 bases at V and 8 bases at J; junction bases unmatched: 9. CDR3 length equals 14 residues. Germline loops: CDR1 LNHNV, CDR2 YYDKDF (reference sequence).

The CDR3 sequence: CASRSGTGGGDTQYF. CDR3 sequence (DNA): TGCGCCAGCAGATCCGGGACAGGGGGCGGGGATACGCAGTATTTT. The chain links TRBV5-1 to TRBJ2-3; 12 bases line up with TRBD1. Looked up from germline, CDR1 is SGHRS and CDR2 is YFSETQ. The CDR3 consists of 15 residues. J lost 6 bases, V lost 5 bases, and 7 bases had no gene match.

The gene calls are TRBV28 and TRBJ2-7, with a tentative D call TRBD2 (6 bases). The CDR3 length is 15 residues. V was shortened by 5 bases and J by 5 bases, with 19 bases between the two germline ends. In germline, CDR1 is MDHEN, CDR2 SYDVKM. The CDR3 loop reads CASSRTGARGNEQYF. DNA of the CDR3: TGTGCCAGCAGTCGTACCGGGGCCCGCGGGAACGAGCAGTACTTC.

The chain combines TRBV29-1 with TRBJ1-2, with TRBD1 as a possible D gene (5 bases). Looked up from germline, CDR1 is SQVTM and CDR2 is ANQGSEA. The CDR3 has 13 amino acids. V lost 4 bases and J lost 7, with 16 bases in between. This chain's CDR3 is CSVALSGFSGYTF. The CDR3 nucleotides are TGCAGCGTTGCCTTGTCAGGGTTCAGTGGCTACACCTTC.